Listed below are T cell receptor beta chains from one sample, sequenced in a study of blood T cell repertoires in COVID-19. TCRdb keeps only in-frame clones here, not all; method: immunoSEQ multiplex PCR. The repertoire holds some 340,000 clones, with about 83% as singletons. Material for sequencing was peripheral blood. The receptors derive from a man aged 25 to 45 with active or convalescent COVID-19. CDR3s include the opening cysteine and the closing phenylalanine or tryptophan.

TRBJ1-1 | TRBV19 | CASRDAGYTEAFF
TRBJ2-3 | TRBV5-1 | CASSTRGRTDTQYF
TRBJ2-3 | TRBV19 | CASSLLDRELDTQYF
TRBJ2-7 | TRBV5-8 | CASSLITGKAYEQYF
TRBJ2-2 | TRBV19 | CASSSGIDWELFF
TRBJ2-7 | TRBV11-3 | CASSLNGQGGTYEQYF
TRBJ2-3 | TRBV30 | CAWTVSTDTQYF
TRBJ1-4 | TRBV27 | CASSLTGGREKLFF
TRBJ1-3 | TRBV5-1 | CASSPGGGSGNTIYF
TRBJ1-2 | TRBV4-1 | CASSQVTGAGYTF
TRBJ1-1 | TRBV2 | CASSVEQINTEAFF
TRBJ2-2 | TRBV12-3/TRBV12-4 | CASSLEQTGELFF
TRBJ1-3 | TRBV10-3 | CAISGGLLGINTIYF
TRBJ2-7 | TRBV5-1 | CASSFGGSTYEQYF
TRBJ2-2 | TRBV7-2 | CASSPRGAVNTGELFF
TRBJ2-7 | TRBV4-3 | CASSQAPGQAGNYEQYF
TRBJ1-2 | TRBV30 | CAWSRRTGGVYGYTF